Presented here are 4 T cell receptor beta chains from one specimen sequenced in a study of control samples from healthy donors and cancer patients. Generated by immunoSEQ multiplex PCR, the TCRdb table keeps only in-frame clones and is missing some. Altogether roughly 120,000 clones are present, 80% to 90% being singletons, with the ten largest covering 1.1%. The source material was PBMCs. The receptors stem from a woman in her forties or fifties with colorectal cancer.

The V and J genes are TRBV29-1 and TRBJ1-2; 8 bases map to TRBD1. The CDR3 totals 12 residues. The V segment lost 5 bases and the J segment 7 bases; nucleotides outside the gene matches: 6. Germline loops: CDR1 SQVTM, CDR2 ANQGSEA. As DNA, the CDR3 is TGCAGCGTTCTGGACAGGGTCTCTGGCTACACCTTC. Amino acid sequence: CSVLDRVSGYTF.

The chain carries TRBV5-1 and TRBJ2-1, with 12 bases aligning to TRBD2. The CDR3 covers 15 residues. The germline gives CDR1 SGHRS, CDR2 YFSETQ. J gave up 7 bases and V 9 bases, and 11 bases lay outside the gene matches. The CDR3 here is CATKAGLAGGNEQFF. The CDR3 coding sequence is TGCGCCACTAAAGCTGGGCTAGCGGGGGGGAATGAGCAGTTCTTC.

This chain links TRBV19 with TRBJ1-5; no reliable D call. CDR1 and CDR2 from the germline V gene are LNHDA and SQIVND (reference sequence). The CDR3 is 17 amino acids. V was clipped by 7 bases and J by 1 base, with 20 bases between them. The CDR3 DNA reads as TGTGCCAGTACCGTGGGGAAGAAAGGTTGGAGCAATCAGCCCCAGCATTTT. Translating gives CASTVGKKGWSNQPQHF.

This chain uses TRBV7-6 with TRBJ1-1; D is unresolved. Germline CDR1 and CDR2: SGHVS and FNYEAQ. The CDR3 loop spans 16 amino acids. The V gene lost 1 base and the J gene lost 1 base, with 13 bases spanning the gap. The CDR3 nucleotides read TGTGCCAGCAGCTTAGACCCCCCTCGAGGGAACACTGAAGCTTTCTTT. This gives the protein CASSLDPPRGNTEAFF.